These 20 T cell receptor beta chains share one sample of origin, sequenced in a study of blood T cell repertoires in COVID-19. Profiling relied on immunoSEQ multiplex PCR, and the TCRdb table lists in-frame clones only, not all of them. The table has about 420,000 clones, around 90% seen once. Material for sequencing was peripheral blood. The receptors shown here come from a man in his late teens or twenties with COVID-19, enrolled during active disease.

The J gene is TRBJ2-5, the V gene TRBV19; D unclear. CDR1 is LNHDA and CDR2 is SQIVND in the germline V gene (reference sequence). The CDR3 loop spans 14 amino acids. The germline V and J ends were trimmed by 0 bases and 1 base, with 6 bases remaining between them. As DNA, the CDR3 is TGTGCCAGTAGTATAGACCTCCTCCAAGAGACCCAGTACTTC. Translating gives CASSIDLLQETQYF.

The rearrangement links TRBV14 to TRBJ1-2, with 8 bases fitting TRBD1. CDR1 and CDR2 from the germline V gene are SGHDN and FVKESK. This CDR3 contains 13 residues. Unmatched junction bases numbered 3, after V lost 4 bases and J lost 5 bases. DNA of the CDR3: TGTGCCAGCAGCCCGGACAGGGAATATGGCTACACCTTC. Translation gives CASSPDREYGYTF. The full variable domain, in which reference TRBV14 and TRBJ1-2 provide the parts outside the CDR3, is EAGVTQFPSHSVIEKGQTVTLRCDPISGHDNLYWYRRVMGKEIKFLLHFVKESKQDESGMPNNRFLAERTGGTYSTLKVQPAELEDSGVYFCASSPDREYGYTFGSGTRLTVV.

J is TRBJ2-5 and V is TRBV5-4; maybe TRBD2 (7 bases). Between the trimmed V and J ends, which lost 4 bases and 4 bases, there was a span of 17 bases. CDR1 and CDR2 (germline): SGHNT, YYREEE (reference sequence). The CDR3 has 15 residues. CDR3 sequence: CASSLGQGRGETQYF. The CDR3 DNA sequence: TGTGCCAGCAGCCTCGGGCAGGGGAGGGGAGAGACCCAGTACTTC.

The J gene is TRBJ2-7, the V gene TRBV5-4; 12 bases align to TRBD2. V lost 4 bases, J lost 2 bases, and 4 bases stayed unmatched. There are 15 residues in the CDR3. CDR1 is SGHNT and CDR2 is YYREEE in the germline V gene (reference sequence). CDR3 sequence (DNA): TGTGCCAGCAGCGCTGGGACTAGCGGGCCCTACGAGCAGTACTTC. Its translation is CASSAGTSGPYEQYF. Variable domain in full (rest from reference TRBV5-4 and TRBJ2-7): ETGVTQSPTHLIKTRGQQVTLRCSSQSGHNTVSWYQQALGQGPQFIFQYYREEENGRGNFPPRFSGLQFPNYSSELNVNALELDDSALYLCASSAGTSGPYEQYFGPGTRLTVT.

The chain carries TRBV18 and TRBJ2-1; the match to TRBD1 covers 9 bases. V lost 3 bases, J lost 6 bases, and 3 bases stayed unmatched. Germline V gene data show CDR1 as KGHSH and CDR2 as LQKENI. The CDR3 runs 14 residues. The CDR3 region is CASSPVDRGNEQFF. The CDR3 DNA follows: TGTGCCAGCTCACCCGTGGACAGGGGCAATGAGCAGTTCTTC.

This clone occurred a few times. This chain joins TRBV5-1 and TRBJ1-2; D is unresolved. V lost 0 bases and J lost 2, with 5 bases in between. The CDR3 totals 13 residues. The germline V gene encodes CDR1 SGHRS and CDR2 YFSETQ. The CDR3 nucleotides are TGCGCCAGCAGCTTGGACGAGAACTATGGCTACACCTTC. Its protein is CASSLDENYGYTF.

The chain combines TRBV11-2 with TRBJ2-3; TRBD2 might be the D (5 bases). The CDR3 is 12 amino acids. The V and J ends lost 5 bases and 6 bases respectively, with 9 bases between them. CDR1 is SGHAT and CDR2 is FQNNGV in the germline V gene. The DNA of the CDR3 is TGTGCCAGCAGCCGCGGGTATGATACGCAGTATTTT. This sequence encodes CASSRGYDTQYF.

As for this clone: Other DNA sequences in this sample translate to the same CDR3. The chain uses TRBV5-1 and TRBJ2-7; 9 bases match TRBD1. CDR3 length: 16 amino acids. CDR1 and CDR2 from the germline V gene are SGHRS and YFSETQ. V lost 1 base, J lost 4 bases, and 9 bases stayed unmatched. The CDR3 DNA reads as TGCGCCAGCAGCTTGTCCCCGGGACAGGGTGCATACGAGCAGTACTTC. Protein: CASSLSPGQGAYEQYF. Supplemented by reference TRBV5-1 and TRBJ2-7, the full variable domain reads KAGVTQTPRYLIKTRGQQVTLSCSPISGHRSVSWYQQTPGQGLQFLFEYFSETQRNKGNFPGRFSGRQFSNSRSEMNVSTLELGDSALYLCASSLSPGQGAYEQYFGPGTRLTVT.

This clone showed up just once. This chain uses TRBV4-2 with TRBJ1-2, with 9 bases matching TRBD1. Germline CDR1 LGHNA, CDR2 YNFKEQ. The CDR3 spans 15 residues. With 4 bases clipped from V and 7 bases from J, the junction kept 10 bases outside the gene matches. CDR3 nucleotides: TGTGCCAGCAGCCTTGGATCGGGACAGGGCCTTGGCTACACCTTC. This gives the protein CASSLGSGQGLGYTF.

This chain links TRBV6-5 with TRBJ1-6; D might be TRBD1 (5 bases). Trimming removed 5 bases at V and 11 bases at J, with 10 bases between. Germline CDR1 and CDR2: MNHEY and SVGAGI. The CDR3 covers 12 residues. The CDR3 here is CASSQGSPPLHF. The DNA for the CDR3 is TGTGCCAGCAGTCAGGGAAGTCCACCCCTCCACTTT.

The V and J genes are TRBV7-2 and TRBJ2-2; possible D gene TRBD1, 5 bases. The CDR3 contains 14 residues. Germline lookup yields CDR1 SGHTA and CDR2 FQGNSA. Trimming pared 5 bases from V and 7 bases from J, leaving 14 bases between. CDR3 sequence reads: CASSPDVGRGELFF. Here the CDR3 DNA reads TGTGCCAGCAGCCCGGACGTGGGGCGCGGGGAGCTGTTTTTT.

This clone has just one count. The chain uses TRBV6-1 and TRBJ2-2, with TRBD2 as a possible D gene (5 bases). The CDR3 contains 16 residues. Between the trimmed V and J ends, which lost 0 bases and 1 base, there was a span of 9 bases. Germline CDR1 is MNHNS and CDR2 is SASEGT. The CDR3 DNA follows: TGTGCCAGCAGTGAAGCGCCTAGCTTGAACACCGGGGAGCTGTTTTTT. Its translation: CASSEAPSLNTGELFF.

The chain couples TRBV4-2 to TRBJ2-7, with D possibly matching TRBD1 (6 bases). CDR1 is LGHNA, CDR2 YNFKEQ, per germline. V lost 1 base, J lost 2 bases, and 9 bases lay in between. The CDR3 has 14 amino acids. CDR3 coding DNA: TGTGCCAGCAGCCAAGCAGGGGTTCCCTACGAGCAGTACTTC. Its protein is CASSQAGVPYEQYF.

The J gene is TRBJ2-2, the V gene TRBV2; unclear D gene. CDR3 length: 14 amino acids. Germline values: CDR1 SNHLY, CDR2 FYNNEI. V lost 7 bases and J lost 1, with 10 bases in between. CDR3: CASTTSKNTGELFF. As DNA, the CDR3 is TGTGCCAGCACGACATCGAAGAACACCGGGGAGCTGTTTTTT.

This chain links TRBV7-2 with TRBJ2-7; no firm D call. This CDR3 contains 13 residues. Deletions cut 2 bases from V and 3 bases from J, with 8 bases between. Germline V CDR1 and CDR2: SGHTA, FQGNSA. Here the CDR3 DNA reads TGTGCCAGCAGCTTACTAAACGGCTACGAGCAGTACTTC. Protein product: CASSLLNGYEQYF.

The V and J genes are TRBV12-3 or TRBV12-4 and TRBJ2-3; unclear D gene. The CDR3 runs to 11 residues. V was shortened by 6 bases and J by 4 bases, with 5 bases between the two germline ends. The CDR3 protein is CASRAADTQYF. CDR3 coding DNA: TGTGCCAGCAGGGCCGCAGATACGCAGTATTTT.

V and J are TRBV11-2 and TRBJ2-5; weak D call: TRBD1 (6 bases). The CDR3 sequence is 13 residues long. The germline gives CDR1 SGHAT, CDR2 FQNNGV. Trimming shortened V by 4 bases and J by 5 bases, and 11 bases separated the two germline ends. CDR3 amino acids: CASSSQGGETQYF. The CDR3 coding sequence is TGTGCCAGCAGCTCACAGGGTGGGGAGACCCAGTACTTC.

The rearrangement uses TRBV2 and TRBJ1-4; TRBD1 matches 7 bases. Germline loops: CDR1 SNHLY, CDR2 FYNNEI. CDR3 size: 16 residues. Trimming at V came to 8 bases and at J to 7 bases, leaving 16 bases not matched to a gene. CDR3 DNA sequence: TGTGCCAGCGGAAGGGGGCAGGGGGTGTATGGTGAAAAACTGTTTTTT. Residues: CASGRGQGVYGEKLFF.

The chain employs TRBV6-4 and TRBJ2-6, with 11 nucleotides matching TRBD2. Germline V gene lookup returns CDR1 MRHNA and CDR2 SNTAGT. The V gene end was trimmed by 5 bases and the J gene end by 0 bases; junction bases not matched to a gene: 6. The CDR3 length is 18 residues. CDR3 sequence reads: CASSKLAGGPSGANVLTF. Written as DNA, the CDR3 is TGTGCCAGCAGTAAGTTAGCGGGAGGGCCCTCTGGGGCCAACGTCCTGACTTTC.

The chain combines TRBV19 with TRBJ2-7; tentatively, D is TRBD1 (6 bases). Trimming took 3 bases from V and 6 from J, leaving 12 bases between them. This CDR3 is 13 amino acids long. The germline CDR1 and CDR2 sequences are LNHDA and SQIVND (reference sequence). CDR3 nucleotides: TGTGCCAGTAGTATGGGGGCCGCCTCCGAGCAGTACTTC. Protein product: CASSMGAASEQYF.